This T cell receptor (beta chain) was profiled in a study of T cell responses to AZD1222 COVID-19 vaccine. The CDR3 contains 15 residues. CDR1 and CDR2 from the germline V gene are SGHRS and YFSETQ. V lost 2 bases, J lost 5 bases, and 14 bases lay in between. Assay used: immunoSEQ multiplex PCR; TCRdb lists only in-frame clones, some missing. The table has 55,000 to 85,000 clones, about 83% seen once; the top ten hold about a tenth. V gene TRBV5-1 combines with J gene TRBJ1-5; a possible D gene is TRBD1 (6 bases). Sequencing used peripheral blood, obtained on day 0 of AZD1222 vaccination. The receptor was isolated from an adult in good health. The CDR3 DNA follows: TGCGCCAGCAGCTTCTCAGGGGCGAGCGATCAGCCCCAGCATTTT. Its protein product is CASSFSGASDQPQHF. The full variable domain, in which reference TRBV5-1 and TRBJ1-5 provide the parts outside the CDR3, is KAGVTQTPRYLIKTRGQQVTLSCSPISGHRSVSWYQQTPGQGLQFLFEYFSETQRNKGNFPGRFSGRQFSNSRSEMNVSTLELGDSALYLCASSFSGASDQPQHFGDGTRLSIL.